The clone carrying this T cell receptor beta chain was observed a few times. Its antigen is unknown. The data were obtained in a study of response to subunit inactivated influenza vaccine. General observations from the study: Every seasonal influenza vaccination brings in few new T cells, the authors suggested.

TCRdb re-called the RT-PCR reads with MiXCR, one entry per CDR3 protein. The data hold 650,000 to 800,000 distinct CDR3 sequences, with about 15% observed a single time. Germline V CDR1 and CDR2: MNHEY, SMNVEV (reference sequence). This CDR3 has 17 amino acids. J lost 5 bases, V lost 3 bases, and 10 bases had no gene match. This receptor was identified in a man aged 45-65 years who received an inactivated influenza vaccine. Source: PBMCs from blood, taken around 15 days before vaccination. The chain employs TRBV27 and TRBJ2-3; TRBD2 matches 11 bases. The CDR3 sequence is CASSFSPTSGVRDTQYF. CDR3 bases: TGTGCCAGCAGTTTCAGCCCGACTAGCGGGGTGAGAGATACGCAGTATTTT.